The 17 T cell receptor beta chains listed next were all sequenced from one sample in a study of blood T cell repertoires in COVID-19. Repertoires were generated with immunoSEQ multiplex PCR, while TCRdb's copy carries only in-frame clones and drops some. The sample has approximately 220,000 clones, about 86% seen once. Source material: peripheral blood. The source is a woman aged 45-65 years with acute or convalescent COVID-19.

This clone appeared once. The chain's CDR3 is CASSEQSNYGYTF. CDR3 DNA sequence: TGTGCCAGCAGCGAACAAAGTAACTATGGCTACACCTTC. The V call is TRBV9, the J call TRBJ1-2; D gene unclear. Trimming cost V 3 bases and J 1 base, with 7 bases left between them. The CDR3 has 13 amino acids. The germline gives CDR1 SGDLS, CDR2 YYNGEE.

CDR3 DNA sequence: TGTGCCAGCGTTATGAGGGAGAACACTGAAGCTTTCTTT. It codes for CASVMRENTEAFF. The gene calls are TRBV12-3 or TRBV12-4 and TRBJ1-1; the D is unclear. V lost 8 bases, J lost 1 base, and 11 bases lay in between. This CDR3 has 13 residues.

V and J are TRBV6-5 and TRBJ1-5; TRBD1 aligns across 7 bases. The CDR3 is made up of 12 amino acids. The V and J ends lost 6 bases and 4 bases, in that order; junction bases with no gene match: 0. Looked up from germline, CDR1 is MNHEY and CDR2 is SVGAGI. In DNA, the CDR3 is TGTGCCAGCAGGACAGGGAATCAGCCCCAGCATTTT. Translation: CASRTGNQPQHF.

The V call is TRBV11-3, the J call TRBJ2-7; TRBD2 is a possible D gene (5 bases). CDR3 size: 15 residues. With 6 bases removed from V and 7 bases from J, the gap between germline ends came to 22 bases. Per the germline V gene, CDR1 is SGHNT and CDR2 is YENEEA. The CDR3 bases are TGTGCCAGCAGTAAATCAGCGGATCTCCTAGGGGAGCAGTACTTC. Translation gives CASSKSADLLGEQYF.

The chain is built from TRBV13 and TRBJ1-2, with 7 bases aligning to TRBD1. The CDR3 has 17 amino acids. Trimming cost V 3 bases and J 4 bases; bases outside gene matches: 14. Germline loops: CDR1 PRHDT, CDR2 FYEKMQ (reference sequence). The CDR3: CASSFLPRRDRIYGYTF. CDR3 nucleotides: TGTGCCAGCAGCTTCTTACCGCGACGGGACAGAATCTATGGCTACACCTTC.

The chain uses TRBV4-3 and TRBJ2-1, with 13 nucleotides matching TRBD2. The CDR3 extends over 17 amino acids. With 0 bases clipped from V and 6 bases from J, the junction kept 5 bases outside the gene matches. The germline gives CDR1 LGHNA, CDR2 YSLEER. CDR3 amino acids: CASSQDWGTSGINEQFF. DNA of the CDR3: TGCGCCAGCAGCCAAGATTGGGGGACTAGCGGGATCAATGAGCAGTTCTTC.

The chain is built from TRBV29-1 and TRBJ2-5; 10 bases line up with TRBD2. With V trimmed by 8 bases and J by 4 bases, 7 bases remained unmatched. The CDR3 runs to 13 residues. Germline V gives CDR1 SQVTM, CDR2 ANQGSEA. Written as DNA, the CDR3 is TGCAGCATGAGCGGGGGGGCAGGAGAGACCCAGTACTTC. Translating it yields CSMSGGAGETQYF.

The chain is built from TRBV15 and TRBJ2-5; 8 bases are a match to TRBD1. Germline CDR1 LNHNV, CDR2 YYDKDF (reference sequence). V was clipped by 0 bases and J by 5 bases; unmatched bases: 8. The CDR3 totals 16 residues. DNA of the CDR3: TGTGCCACCAGCAGAGATGCGTCAGGGGGCAGGGAGACCCAGTACTTC. It encodes CATSRDASGGRETQYF.

V and J are TRBV5-6 and TRBJ2-2; TRBD2 matches 7 bases. The CDR3 runs 15 residues. CDR1 SGHDT and CDR2 YYEEEE come from the germline V gene. The junction had 5 bases not matched to a gene; V was cut back by 3 bases and J by 3 bases. CDR3 loop: CASSYGLVDTGELFF. DNA of the CDR3: TGTGCCAGCAGCTATGGACTAGTCGACACCGGGGAGCTGTTTTTT.

About this clone: This sample also contains other DNA sequences that code for the same CDR3. J is TRBJ1-3 and V is TRBV7-2; no clear D. The CDR3 sequence is 16 residues long. Looked up from germline, CDR1 is SGHTA and CDR2 is FQGNSA. V was cut by 1 base and J by 0 bases, with 10 bases left in between. CDR3 loop: CASSLVGYSSGNTIYF. CDR3 nucleotide sequence: TGTGCCAGCAGCTTAGTAGGTTACAGCTCTGGAAACACCATATATTTT.

The CDR3 nucleotides are TGTGCCAGCAGTTTCCTTCTAGCGGGAGAGAGCGAGCAGTACTTC. This gives the protein CASSFLLAGESEQYF. The V call is TRBV6-6, the J call TRBJ2-7, with TRBD2 identical over 10 bases. The CDR3 totals 15 residues. The germline V gene has CDR1 MNHNY and CDR2 SVGAGI (reference sequence). With V trimmed by 4 bases and J by 6 bases, 9 bases remained unmatched.

The J gene is TRBJ2-5, the V gene TRBV13, with a tentative D call TRBD2 (5 bases). V was trimmed by 2 bases and J by 4 bases, leaving 8 bases between them. The CDR3 is 13 residues long. CDR1 is PRHDT and CDR2 is FYEKMQ in the germline V gene (reference sequence). CDR3 sequence: CASSLFAGETQYF. The DNA for the CDR3 is TGTGCCAGCAGCTTATTTGCGGGAGAGACCCAGTACTTC.

The chain joins TRBV6-2 or TRBV6-3 to TRBJ2-7; 8 bases line up with TRBD1. J gave up 4 bases and V 5 bases, and 7 bases lay outside the gene matches. The germline V gene has CDR1 MNHEY and CDR2 SVGEGT. The CDR3 consists of 14 residues. CDR3 bases: TGTGCCAGCAGTCTCCTGGACAGGGCATACGAGCAGTACTTC. Translation gives CASSLLDRAYEQYF.

The rearrangement uses TRBV27 and TRBJ1-6, with unresolved D. The V gene's germline CDR1 is MNHEY and CDR2 SMNVEV (reference sequence). Between the trimmed V and J ends, which lost 2 bases and 7 bases, there was a span of 3 bases. The CDR3 runs 12 residues. The CDR3: CASSLPNSPLHF. DNA for the CDR3: TGTGCCAGCAGTTTACCAAATTCACCCCTCCACTTT.

The rearrangement uses TRBV30 and TRBJ2-7, with 8 positions matching TRBD1. CDR3 length: 16 residues. V trimming: 0 bases; J trimming: 1 base; junction bases outside the gene matches: 8. Germline values: CDR1 GTSNPN, CDR2 SVGIG (reference sequence). CDR3 sequence: CAWSVGSGTGSYEQYF. The CDR3 bases are TGTGCCTGGAGTGTAGGGAGTGGGACAGGTTCCTACGAGCAGTACTTC. The full variable domain, rest sourced from reference TRBV30 and TRBJ2-7, is SQTIHQWPATLVQPVGSPLSLECTVEGTSNPNLYWYRQAAGRGLQLLFYSVGIGQISSEVPQNLSASRPQDRQFILSSKKLLLSDSGFYLCAWSVGSGTGSYEQYFGPGTRLTVT.

The chain joins TRBV7-3 to TRBJ1-1, with no clear D. The CDR3 is 13 amino acids. V was shortened by 5 bases and J by 0 bases, with 7 bases between the two germline ends. Germline CDR1 SGHTA, CDR2 FQGTGA. Here the CDR3 reads CASSDTVNTEAFF. As DNA, the CDR3 is TGTGCCAGCAGCGACACCGTGAACACTGAAGCTTTCTTT.

The chain is built from TRBV30 and TRBJ1-2, with D tentatively TRBD1 (5 bases). Trimming left V 4 bases short and J 6 bases short, with 15 bases between. The CDR3 consists of 13 residues. CDR1 GTSNPN and CDR2 SVGIG come from the germline V gene (reference sequence). CDR3 sequence reads: CAWTWGGLDGYTF. In DNA form, the CDR3 reads TGTGCCTGGACTTGGGGGGGGTTGGATGGCTACACCTTC.